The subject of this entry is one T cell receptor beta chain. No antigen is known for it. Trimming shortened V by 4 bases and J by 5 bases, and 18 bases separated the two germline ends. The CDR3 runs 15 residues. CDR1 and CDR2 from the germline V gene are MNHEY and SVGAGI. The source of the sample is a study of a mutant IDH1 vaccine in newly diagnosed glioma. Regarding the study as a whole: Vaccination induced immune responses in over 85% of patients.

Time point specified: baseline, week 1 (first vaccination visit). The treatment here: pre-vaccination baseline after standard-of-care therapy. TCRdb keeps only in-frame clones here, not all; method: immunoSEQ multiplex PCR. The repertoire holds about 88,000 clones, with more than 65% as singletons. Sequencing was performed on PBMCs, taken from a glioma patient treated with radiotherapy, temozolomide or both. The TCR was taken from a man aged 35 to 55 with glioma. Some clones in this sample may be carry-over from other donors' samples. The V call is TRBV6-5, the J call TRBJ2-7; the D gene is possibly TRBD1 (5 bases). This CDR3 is CASSSVTADSNEQYF. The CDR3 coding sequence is TGTGCCAGCAGTTCAGTGACAGCCGACTCGAACGAGCAGTACTTC.